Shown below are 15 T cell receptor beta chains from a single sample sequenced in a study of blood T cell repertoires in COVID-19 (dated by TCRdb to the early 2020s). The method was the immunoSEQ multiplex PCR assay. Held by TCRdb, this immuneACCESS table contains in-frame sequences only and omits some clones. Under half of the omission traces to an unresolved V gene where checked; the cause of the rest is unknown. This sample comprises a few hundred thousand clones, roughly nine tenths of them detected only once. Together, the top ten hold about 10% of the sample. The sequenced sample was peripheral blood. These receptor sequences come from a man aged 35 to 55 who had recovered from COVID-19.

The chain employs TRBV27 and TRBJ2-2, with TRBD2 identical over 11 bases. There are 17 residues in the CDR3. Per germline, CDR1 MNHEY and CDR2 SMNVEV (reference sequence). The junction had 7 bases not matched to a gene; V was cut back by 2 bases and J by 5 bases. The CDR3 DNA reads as TGTGCCAGCAGTTTAAGGGTAGCGGGAGGGTGGACCGGGGAGCTGTTTTTT. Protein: CASSLRVAGGWTGELFF.

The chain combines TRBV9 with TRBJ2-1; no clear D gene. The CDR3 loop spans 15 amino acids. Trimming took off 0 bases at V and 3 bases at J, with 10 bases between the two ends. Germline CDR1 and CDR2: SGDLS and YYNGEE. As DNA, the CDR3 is TGTGCCAGCAGCGTAGTTCCCCAGGACTACAATGAGCAGTTCTTC. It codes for CASSVVPQDYNEQFF.

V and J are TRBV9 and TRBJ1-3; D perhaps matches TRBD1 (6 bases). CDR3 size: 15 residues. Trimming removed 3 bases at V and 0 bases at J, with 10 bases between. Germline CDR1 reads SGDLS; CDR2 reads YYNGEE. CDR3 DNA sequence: TGTGCCAGCAGCGAAGGACAGAGCTCTGGAAACACCATATATTTT. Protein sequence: CASSEGQSSGNTIYF. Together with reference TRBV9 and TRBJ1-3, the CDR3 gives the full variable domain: DSGVTQTPKHLITATGQRVTLRCSPRSGDLSVYWYQQSLDQGLQFLIQYYNGEERAKGNILERFSAQQFPDLHSELNLSSLELGDSALYFCASSEGQSSGNTIYFGEGSWLTVV.

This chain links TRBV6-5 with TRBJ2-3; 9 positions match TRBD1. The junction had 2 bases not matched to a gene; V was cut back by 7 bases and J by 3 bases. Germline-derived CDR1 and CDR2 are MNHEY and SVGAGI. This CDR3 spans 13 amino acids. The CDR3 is CASTGQGTDTQYF. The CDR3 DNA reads TGTGCCAGCACTGGACAGGGGACAGATACGCAGTATTTT.

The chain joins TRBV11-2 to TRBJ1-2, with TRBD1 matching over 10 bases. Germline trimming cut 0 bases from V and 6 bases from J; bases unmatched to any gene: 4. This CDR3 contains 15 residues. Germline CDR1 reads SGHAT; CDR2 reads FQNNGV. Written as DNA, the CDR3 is TGTGCCAGCAGCTTAGATTTGACAGGGGGCGATGGCTACACCTTC. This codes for CASSLDLTGGDGYTF.

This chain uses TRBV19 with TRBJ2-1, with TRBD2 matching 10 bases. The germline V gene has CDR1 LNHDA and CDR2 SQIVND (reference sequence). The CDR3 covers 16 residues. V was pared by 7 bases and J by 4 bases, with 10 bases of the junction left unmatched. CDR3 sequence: CASTIRTSGDYNEQFF. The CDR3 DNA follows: TGTGCCAGTACCATTCGGACTAGCGGCGATTACAATGAGCAGTTCTTC.

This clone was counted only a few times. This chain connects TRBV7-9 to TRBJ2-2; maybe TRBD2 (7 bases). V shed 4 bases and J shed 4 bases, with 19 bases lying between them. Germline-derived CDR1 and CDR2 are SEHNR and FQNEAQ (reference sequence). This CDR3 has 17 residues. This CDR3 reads CASSSGRGARTTGELFF. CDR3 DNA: TGTGCCAGCAGCTCCGGACGGGGGGCTCGCACCACCGGGGAGCTGTTTTTT.

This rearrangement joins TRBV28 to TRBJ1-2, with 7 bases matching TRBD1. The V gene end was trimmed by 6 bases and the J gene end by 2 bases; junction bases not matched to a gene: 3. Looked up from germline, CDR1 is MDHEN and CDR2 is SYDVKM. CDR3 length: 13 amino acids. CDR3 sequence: CASRETGNYGYTF. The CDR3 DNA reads TGTGCCAGCAGAGAGACAGGGAACTATGGCTACACCTTC.

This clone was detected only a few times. The CDR3 bases are TGTGCCAGCAGTTACCGGCGGACCTACGAGCAGTACTTC. This codes for CASSYRRTYEQYF. The genes are TRBV6-5 and TRBJ2-7; the D is unclear. Germline lookup yields CDR1 MNHEY and CDR2 SVGAGI. Trimming shortened V by 2 bases and J by 2 bases, and 7 bases separated the two germline ends. The CDR3 is 13 residues long.

For the CDR3, the DNA is TGTGCCAGCAGCAGGGGGAGAAGGCTATCCGCCACCTACGAGCAGTACTTC. The encoded protein is CASSRGRRLSATYEQYF. This chain joins TRBV7-9 and TRBJ2-7; D may be TRBD1 (6 bases). Between the trimmed V and J ends, which lost 5 bases and 2 bases, there was a span of 22 bases. The V gene's germline CDR1 is SEHNR and CDR2 FQNEAQ (reference sequence). This CDR3 is built from 17 residues.

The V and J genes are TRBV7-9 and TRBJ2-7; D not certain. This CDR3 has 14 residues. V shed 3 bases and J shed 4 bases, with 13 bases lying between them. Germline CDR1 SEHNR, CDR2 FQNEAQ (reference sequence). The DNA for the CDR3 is TGTGCCAGCAGCTTGATTAGTGATCCTTACGAGCAGTACTTC. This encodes CASSLISDPYEQYF.

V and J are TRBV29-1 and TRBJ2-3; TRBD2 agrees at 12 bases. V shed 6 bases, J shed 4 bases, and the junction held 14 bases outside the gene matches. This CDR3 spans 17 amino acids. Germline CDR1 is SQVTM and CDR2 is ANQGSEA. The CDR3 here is CSVVSLAGGKGSDTQYF. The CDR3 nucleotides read TGCAGCGTGGTTAGTCTAGCGGGGGGGAAGGGATCAGATACGCAGTATTTT.

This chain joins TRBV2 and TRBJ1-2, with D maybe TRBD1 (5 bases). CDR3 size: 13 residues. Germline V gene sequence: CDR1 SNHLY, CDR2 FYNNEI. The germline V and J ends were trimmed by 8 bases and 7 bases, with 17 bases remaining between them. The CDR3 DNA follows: TGTGCCAGCGGCGGCGGGGGTTTGTCTGGCTACACCTTC. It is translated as CASGGGGLSGYTF.

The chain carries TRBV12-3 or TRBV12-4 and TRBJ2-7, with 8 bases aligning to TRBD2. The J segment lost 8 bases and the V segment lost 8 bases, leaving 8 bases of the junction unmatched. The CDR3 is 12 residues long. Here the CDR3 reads CASAGGGPKQYF. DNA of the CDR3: TGTGCCAGCGCCGGGGGGGGACCTAAGCAGTACTTC.

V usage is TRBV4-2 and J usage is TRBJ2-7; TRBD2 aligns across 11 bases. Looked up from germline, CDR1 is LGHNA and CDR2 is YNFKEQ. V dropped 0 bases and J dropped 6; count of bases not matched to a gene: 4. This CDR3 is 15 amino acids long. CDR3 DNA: TGTGCCAGCAGCCAAGACGGGCTAGCGGGAGGCGAGCAGTACTTC. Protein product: CASSQDGLAGGEQYF.